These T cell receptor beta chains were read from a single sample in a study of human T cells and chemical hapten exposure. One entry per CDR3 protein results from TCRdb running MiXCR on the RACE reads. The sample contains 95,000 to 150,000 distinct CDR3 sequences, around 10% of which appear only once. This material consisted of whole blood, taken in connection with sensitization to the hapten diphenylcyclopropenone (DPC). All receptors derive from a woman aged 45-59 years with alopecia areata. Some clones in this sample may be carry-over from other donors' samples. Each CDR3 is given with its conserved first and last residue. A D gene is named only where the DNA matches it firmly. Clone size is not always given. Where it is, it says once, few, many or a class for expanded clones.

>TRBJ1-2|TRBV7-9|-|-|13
CASSPGSSYGYTF
TGTGCCAGCAGCCCCGGGTCCTCCTATGGCTACACCTTC
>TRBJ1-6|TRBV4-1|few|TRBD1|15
CASSQTGNYNSPLHF
TGCGCCAGCAGCCAGACAGGGAACTATAATTCACCCCTCCACTTT
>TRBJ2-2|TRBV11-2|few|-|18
CASSWRPLGRVNTGELFF
TGTGCCAGCAGCTGGCGGCCCCTTGGCAGGGTGAACACCGGGGAGCTGTTTTTT
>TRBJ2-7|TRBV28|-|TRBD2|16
CASTPETSGSWYEQYF
TGTGCCAGCACCCCCGAGACTAGCGGGAGTTGGTACGAGCAGTACTTC
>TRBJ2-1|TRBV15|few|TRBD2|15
CATSRAGGGNNEQFF
TGTGCCACCAGCAGAGCGGGAGGCGGGAACAATGAGCAGTTCTTC
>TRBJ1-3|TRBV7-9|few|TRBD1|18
CASSTDGTAGISRNTIYF
TGTGCCAGCAGTACCGATGGGACAGCCGGCATATCCCGAAACACCATATATTTT
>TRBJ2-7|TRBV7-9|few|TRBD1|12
CASSWTGAEQYF
TGTGCCAGCAGCTGGACAGGGGCCGAGCAGTACTTC
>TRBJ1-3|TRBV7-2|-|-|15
CASDRKGNSGNTIYF
TGTGCCAGCGACAGGAAAGGAAACTCTGGAAACACCATATATTTT
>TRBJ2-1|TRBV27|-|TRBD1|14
CASSITGAYNEQFF
TGTGCCAGCAGTATAACAGGGGCCTACAATGAGCAGTTCTTC
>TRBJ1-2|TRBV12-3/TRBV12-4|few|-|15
CASSFTIGTTTLHTF
TGTGCCAGCAGTTTCACTATCGGGACCACAACTCTCCACACCTTC
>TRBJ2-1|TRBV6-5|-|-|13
CASSYDSYNEQFF
TGTGCCAGCAGTTACGATTCCTACAATGAGCAGTTCTTC
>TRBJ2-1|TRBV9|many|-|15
CASSVGGPIYNEQFF
TGTGCCAGCAGCGTAGGGGGACCTATCTACAATGAGCAGTTCTTC
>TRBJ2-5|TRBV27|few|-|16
CASSLLGEGGQETQYF
TGTGCCAGCAGCTTACTAGGGGAAGGGGGACAAGAGACCCAGTACTTC
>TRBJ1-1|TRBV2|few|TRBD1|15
CASRGQGSMNTEAFF
TGTGCCAGCAGGGGACAGGGAAGTATGAACACTGAAGCTTTCTTT
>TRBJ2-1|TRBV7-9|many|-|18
CASSSLGLREGSYNEQFF
TGTGCCAGCAGCTCTCTTGGACTACGTGAGGGGTCCTACAATGAGCAGTTCTTC
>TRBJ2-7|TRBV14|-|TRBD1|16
CASSQDSGTGAYEQYF
TGTGCCAGCAGCCAAGATTCCGGGACAGGGGCCTACGAGCAGTACTTC
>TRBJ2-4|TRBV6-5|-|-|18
CASSPLWWGGHVRYIQYF
TGTGCCAGCAGTCCCCTATGGTGGGGGGGCCATGTACGATACATTCAGTACTTC
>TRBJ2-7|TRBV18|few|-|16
CASSSKYRARQHEQYF
TGTGCCAGCTCATCGAAATACCGGGCCCGCCAACACGAGCAGTACTTC
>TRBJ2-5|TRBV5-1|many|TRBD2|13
CASCLAGQETQYF
TGCGCCAGCTGTCTAGCGGGACAAGAGACCCAGTACTTC
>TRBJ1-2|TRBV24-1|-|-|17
CATSDWWRGSTNYGYTF
TGTGCCACCAGTGATTGGTGGAGGGGGTCTACTAACTATGGCTACACCTTC
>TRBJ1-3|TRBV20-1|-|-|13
CSARGRDSNTINF
TGCAGTGCTAGGGGCAGGGACTCAAACACCATAAATTTT
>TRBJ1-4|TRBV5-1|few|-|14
CASSLGRGREKLFF
TGCGCCAGCAGCTTGGGAAGGGGAAGAGAAAAACTGTTTTTT
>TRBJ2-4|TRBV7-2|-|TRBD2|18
CASSLGLAGGGSKNIQYF
TGTGCCAGCAGCTTAGGCCTAGCGGGGGGGGGGTCCAAAAACATTCAGTACTTC
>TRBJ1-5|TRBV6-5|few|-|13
CASSSGPNQPQHF
TGTGCCAGCAGCTCTGGACCCAATCAGCCCCAGCATTTT
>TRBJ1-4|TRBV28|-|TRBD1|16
CASSLSATGDDEKLFF
TGTGCCAGCAGTTTGTCGGCGACAGGGGATGATGAAAAACTGTTTTTT
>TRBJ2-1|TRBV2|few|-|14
CASNDVSSYNEQFF
TGTGCCAGCAATGACGTGAGCTCCTACAATGAGCAGTTCTTC
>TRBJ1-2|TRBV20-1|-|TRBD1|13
CSATHRTGVGYTF
TGCAGTGCTACCCATCGGACAGGGGTTGGCTACACCTTC
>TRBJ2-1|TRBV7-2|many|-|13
CASSFLGYNEQFF
TGTGCCAGCAGCTTTCTGGGTTACAATGAGCAGTTCTTC
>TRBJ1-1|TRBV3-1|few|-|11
CASSRTDEAFF
TGTGCCAGCAGCCGAACAGATGAAGCTTTCTTT
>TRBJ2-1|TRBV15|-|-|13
CATSRSQVREQFF
TGTGCCACCAGCAGATCCCAGGTACGGGAGCAGTTCTTC
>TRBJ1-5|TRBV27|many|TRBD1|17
CASSTRQGAGGNQPQHF
TGTGCCAGCAGTACTAGACAGGGGGCAGGGGGCAATCAGCCCCAGCATTTT
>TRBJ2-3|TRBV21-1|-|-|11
CASSKSDTQYF
TGTGCCAGCAGCAAGTCCGATACGCAGTATTTT
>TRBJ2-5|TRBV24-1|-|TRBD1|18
CATSDSLHRDRGKETQYF
TGTGCCACCAGTGATTCTTTACACCGGGACAGGGGGAAAGAGACCCAGTACTTC
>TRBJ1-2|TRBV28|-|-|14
CASSFMGQNYGYTF
TGTGCCAGCAGTTTTATGGGGCAGAACTATGGCTACACCTTC
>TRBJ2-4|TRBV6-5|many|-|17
CASSPYSSSGGKNIQYF
TGTGCCAGCAGTCCCTATTCTAGCTCGGGTGGCAAAAACATTCAGTACTTC
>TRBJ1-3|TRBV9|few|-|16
CASSVAQGGPGNTIYF
TGTGCCAGCAGCGTAGCCCAAGGAGGGCCCGGAAACACCATATATTTT
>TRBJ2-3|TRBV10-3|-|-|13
CAISDKGGDTQYF
TGTGCCATCAGTGACAAGGGGGGAGATACGCAGTATTTT
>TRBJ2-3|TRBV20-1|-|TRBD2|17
CSARVLAGAVSTDTQYF
TGCAGTGCTAGAGTCCTAGCGGGAGCCGTGAGCACAGATACGCAGTATTTT
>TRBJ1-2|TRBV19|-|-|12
CASRGTLYGYTF
TGTGCCTCCAGAGGGACTCTTTATGGCTACACCTTC
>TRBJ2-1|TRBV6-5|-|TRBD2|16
CASSPHGLAGDNEQFF
TGTGCCAGCAGTCCCCATGGCCTAGCGGGAGACAATGAGCAGTTCTTC
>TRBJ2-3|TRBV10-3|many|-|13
CASAGSVTDTQYF
TGTGCCTCGGCAGGGTCCGTCACAGATACGCAGTATTTT
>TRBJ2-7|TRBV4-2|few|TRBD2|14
CASSPGGGAYEQYF
TGTGCCAGCAGCCCCGGTGGGGGGGCCTACGAGCAGTACTTC
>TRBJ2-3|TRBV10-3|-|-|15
CAISERGLSTDTQYF
TGTGCCATCAGTGAGCGGGGGCTTTCCACAGATACGCAGTATTTT
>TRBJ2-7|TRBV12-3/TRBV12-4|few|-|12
CASSLDTREQYF
TGTGCCAGCAGTTTAGACACTCGCGAGCAGTACTTC